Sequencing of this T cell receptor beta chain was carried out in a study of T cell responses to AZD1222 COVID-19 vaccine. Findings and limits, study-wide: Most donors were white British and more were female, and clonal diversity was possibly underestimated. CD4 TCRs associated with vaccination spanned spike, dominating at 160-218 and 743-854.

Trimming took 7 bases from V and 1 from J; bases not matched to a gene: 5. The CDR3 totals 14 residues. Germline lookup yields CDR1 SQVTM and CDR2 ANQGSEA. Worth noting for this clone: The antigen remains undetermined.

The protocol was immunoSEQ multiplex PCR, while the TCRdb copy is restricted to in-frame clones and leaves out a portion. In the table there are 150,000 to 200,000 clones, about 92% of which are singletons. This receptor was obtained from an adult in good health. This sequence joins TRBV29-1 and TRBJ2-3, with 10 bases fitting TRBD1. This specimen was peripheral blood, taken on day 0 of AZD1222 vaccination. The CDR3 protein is CSDRQGAGTDTQYF. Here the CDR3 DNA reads TGCAGCGACCGACAGGGGGCGGGCACAGATACGCAGTATTTT.